This TCR beta chain was obtained from a study of shared clonotypes between healthy human individuals. Study-wide findings and caveats: Shared clonotypes: approximately 5.3% naive CD4, under 4% naive CD8, 2.3% memory CD4, 0.4% memory CD8.

CD8 cells regarded as naive lacked CD45RO, were positively chosen for CCR7, and omitted terminally differentiated effector memory CD45RA+ cells. Every contributor of samples was a Caucasian grown-up residing in Nashville, Tennessee. This CDR3 is built from 12 residues. From germline, CDR1 is SEHNR and CDR2 FQNEAQ (reference sequence). J gave up 6 bases and V 5 bases, and 2 bases lay outside the gene matches. Comment on this clone: As yet, its antigen is unknown. Other nucleotide sequences in the sample specify the same CDR3.

Researchers ran the assay at a deep level. Sequencing was performed with immunoSEQ multiplex PCR; in TCRdb, only in-frame clones are kept and a portion is missing. The sample records about 2,100,000 clones, 90% to 95% being singletons. What was sequenced was naive CD8+ T cells from PBMCs. The sequence derives from a man between 18 and 35 years old in good health. Some clones in this sample may be carry-over from other donors' samples. The V call is TRBV7-9, the J call TRBJ1-2, with 8 positions matching TRBD1. CDR3 nucleotide sequence: TGTGCCAGCAGCCCGGACAGGGATGGCTACACCTTC. Its translation: CASSPDRDGYTF. The complete variable domain, with remaining parts taken from reference TRBV7-9 and TRBJ1-2, reads DTGVSQNPRHKITKRGQNVTFRCDPISEHNRLYWYRQTLGQGPEFLTYFQNEAQLEKSRLLSDRFSAERPKGSFSTLEIQRTEQGDSAMYLCASSPDRDGYTFGSGTRLTVV.